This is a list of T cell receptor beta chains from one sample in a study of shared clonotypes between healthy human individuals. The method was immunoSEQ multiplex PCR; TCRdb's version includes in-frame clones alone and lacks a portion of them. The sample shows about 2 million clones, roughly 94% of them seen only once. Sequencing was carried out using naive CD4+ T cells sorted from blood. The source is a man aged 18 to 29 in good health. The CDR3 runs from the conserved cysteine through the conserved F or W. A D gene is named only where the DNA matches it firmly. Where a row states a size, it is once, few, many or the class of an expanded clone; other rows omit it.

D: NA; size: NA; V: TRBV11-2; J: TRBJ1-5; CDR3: CASSLVAGSNQPQHF; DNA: TGTGCCAGCAGCTTAGTTGCGGGAAGCAATCAGCCCCAGCATTTT
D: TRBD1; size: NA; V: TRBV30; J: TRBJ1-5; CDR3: CAWSVGTGLSRQPQHF; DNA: TGTGCCTGGAGTGTCGGGACAGGGTTGTCCCGGCAGCCCCAGCATTTT
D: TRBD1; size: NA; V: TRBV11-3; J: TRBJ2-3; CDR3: CASSDGQGGTDTQYF; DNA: TGTGCCAGCAGCGACGGACAGGGGGGCACAGATACGCAGTATTTT
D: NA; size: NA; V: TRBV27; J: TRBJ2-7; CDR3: CASSSRRSYEQYF; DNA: TGTGCCAGCAGTTCCAGGAGGTCCTACGAGCAGTACTTC
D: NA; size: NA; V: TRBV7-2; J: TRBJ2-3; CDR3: CASSLGMSTDTQYF; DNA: TGTGCCAGCAGCTTAGGCATGAGCACAGATACGCAGTATTTT
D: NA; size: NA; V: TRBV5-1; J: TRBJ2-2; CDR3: CASSLGPQGPGELFF; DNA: TGCGCCAGCAGCTTAGGACCCCAAGGGCCCGGGGAGCTGTTTTTT
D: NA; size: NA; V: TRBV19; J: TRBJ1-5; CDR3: CASSIPFLPQHF; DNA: TGTGCCAGTAGTATTCCCTTCCTCCCCCAGCATTTT
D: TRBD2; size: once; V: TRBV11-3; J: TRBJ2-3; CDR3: CASSFGGLAIDTQYF; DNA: TGTGCCAGCAGCTTTGGGGGACTAGCCATAGATACGCAGTATTTT
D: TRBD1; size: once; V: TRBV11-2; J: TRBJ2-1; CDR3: CASSQGVEQFF; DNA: TGTGCCAGCAGTCAGGGGGTGGAGCAGTTCTTC
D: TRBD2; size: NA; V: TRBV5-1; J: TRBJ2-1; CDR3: CASSPVGLAGLNEQFF; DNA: TGCGCCAGCAGCCCAGTGGGACTAGCGGGGTTGAATGAGCAGTTCTTC
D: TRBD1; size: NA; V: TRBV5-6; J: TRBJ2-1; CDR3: CASSLGRGSFDEQFF; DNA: TGTGCCAGCAGCTTGGGCAGGGGGTCATTCGATGAGCAGTTCTTC
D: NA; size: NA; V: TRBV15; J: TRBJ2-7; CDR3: CATSREEGPIYEQYF; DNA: TGTGCCACCAGCAGAGAGGAAGGACCAATCTACGAGCAGTACTTC
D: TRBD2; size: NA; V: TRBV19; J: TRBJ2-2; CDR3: CASGRLAGEGTGELFF; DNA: TGTGCCAGTGGTAGACTAGCGGGAGAGGGAACCGGGGAGCTGTTTTTT
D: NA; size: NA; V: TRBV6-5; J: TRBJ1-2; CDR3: CASSPRGYGYTF; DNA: TGTGCCAGCAGCCCCCGGGGCTATGGCTACACCTTC
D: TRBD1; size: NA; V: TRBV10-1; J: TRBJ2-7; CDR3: CASSDGTGPPYEQYF; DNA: TGCGCCAGCAGTGATGGGACAGGACCCCCCTACGAGCAGTACTTC
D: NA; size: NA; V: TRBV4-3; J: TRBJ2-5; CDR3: CASSQVGGGLETQYF; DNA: TGCGCCAGCAGCCAGGTCGGGGGAGGATTAGAGACCCAGTACTTC
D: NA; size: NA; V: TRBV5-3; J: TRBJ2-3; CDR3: CARSGILGLFTDTQYF; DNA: TGTGCCAGAAGCGGAATACTAGGATTATTCACAGATACGCAGTATTTT
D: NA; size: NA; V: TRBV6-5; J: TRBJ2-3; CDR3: CASRGLNTDTQYF; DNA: TGTGCCAGCAGGGGACTTAACACAGATACGCAGTATTTT
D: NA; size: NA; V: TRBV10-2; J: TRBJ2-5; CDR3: CASSVGETQYF; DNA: TGCGCCAGCAGTGTCGGAGAGACCCAGTACTTC
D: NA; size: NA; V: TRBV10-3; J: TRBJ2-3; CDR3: CAISESNPTGGSTDTQYF; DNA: TGTGCCATCAGTGAGTCCAACCCAACAGGTGGTAGCACAGATACGCAGTATTTT
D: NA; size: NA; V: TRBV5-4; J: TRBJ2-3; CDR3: CASSSGAGTDTQYF; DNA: TGTGCCAGCAGCTCCGGAGCCGGCACAGATACGCAGTATTTT
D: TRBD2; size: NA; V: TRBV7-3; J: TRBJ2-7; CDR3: CASSPSGGARPEQYF; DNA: TGTGCCAGCAGCCCGTCCGGGGGGGCTAGGCCCGAGCAGTACTTC
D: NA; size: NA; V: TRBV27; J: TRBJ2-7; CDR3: CASSRQGGREQYF; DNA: TGTGCCAGCAGTCGTCAGGGGGGAAGGGAGCAGTACTTC
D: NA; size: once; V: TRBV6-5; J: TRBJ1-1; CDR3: CASRPPRGMNTEAFF; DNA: TGTGCCAGCAGACCCCCCAGGGGCATGAACACTGAGGCTTTCTTT
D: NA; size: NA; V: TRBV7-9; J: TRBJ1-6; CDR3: CASSLTGNNSPLHF; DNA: TGTGCCAGCAGCTTGACAGGCAATAATTCACCCCTCCACTTT
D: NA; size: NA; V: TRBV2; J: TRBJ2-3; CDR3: CASSVTLGRGTDTQYF; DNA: TGTGCCAGCAGTGTGACCTTGGGGAGAGGCACAGATACGCAGTATTTT
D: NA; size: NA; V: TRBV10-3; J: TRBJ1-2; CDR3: CAISESALGYGYTF; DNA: TGTGCCATCAGTGAGTCCGCACTAGGCTATGGCTACACCTTC
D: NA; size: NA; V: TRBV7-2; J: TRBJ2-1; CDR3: CASSPRPGRPGNEQFF; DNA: TGTGCCAGCAGCCCAAGACCGGGACGGCCTGGCAATGAGCAGTTCTTC
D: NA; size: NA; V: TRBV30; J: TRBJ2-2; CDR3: CAWTKDPWGLPTGELFF; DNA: TGTGCCTGGACAAAGGATCCCTGGGGACTTCCAACCGGGGAGCTGTTTTTT
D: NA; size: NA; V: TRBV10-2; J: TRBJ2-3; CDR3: CASSTAGLGNTQYF; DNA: TGCGCCAGCAGTACTGCGGGGTTAGGGAATACGCAGTATTTT
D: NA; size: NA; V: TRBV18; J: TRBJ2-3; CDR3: CASSPLFSSTDTQYF; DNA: TGTGCCAGCTCACCACTCTTCTCTAGCACAGATACGCAGTATTTT
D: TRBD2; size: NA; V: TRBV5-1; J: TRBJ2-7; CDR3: CASSLVTSGSGSYEQYF; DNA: TGCGCCAGCAGCTTGGTGACTAGCGGGAGTGGCTCCTACGAGCAGTACTTC
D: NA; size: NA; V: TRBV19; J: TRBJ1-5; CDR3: CASSTGLSNQPQHF; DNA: TGTGCCAGTAGTACAGGGTTGAGCAATCAGCCCCAGCATTTT
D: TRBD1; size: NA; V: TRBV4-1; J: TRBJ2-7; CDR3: CASSNRDRGSYEQYF; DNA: TGCGCCAGCAGCAACCGGGACAGGGGTTCCTACGAGCAGTACTTC
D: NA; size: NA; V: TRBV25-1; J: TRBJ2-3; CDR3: CASSEIGSTDTQYF; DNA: TGTGCCAGCAGTGAAATTGGCAGCACAGATACGCAGTATTTT
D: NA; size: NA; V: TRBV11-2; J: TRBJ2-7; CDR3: CASSLVRQVAQYF; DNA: TGTGCCAGCAGCTTAGTAAGACAGGTTGCGCAGTACTTC
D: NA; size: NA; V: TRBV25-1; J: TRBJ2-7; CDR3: CASSEPGSSYEQYF; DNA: TGTGCCAGCAGTGAACCGGGGAGCTCCTACGAGCAGTACTTC
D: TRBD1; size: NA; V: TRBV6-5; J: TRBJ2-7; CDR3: CASSYYTDGTGAEQYF; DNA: TGTGCCAGCAGTTACTACACCGATGGGACAGGGGCCGAGCAGTACTTC
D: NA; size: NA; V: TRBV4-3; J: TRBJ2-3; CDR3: CAIPNWTDTQYF; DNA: TGCGCCATACCCAATTGGACAGATACGCAGTATTTT